Following are 8 T cell receptor beta chains from one sample sequenced in a study of blood T cell repertoires in COVID-19. Measured with immunoSEQ multiplex PCR; TCRdb has only the in-frame clones, and not every one. This repertoire shows about 150,000 clones, around four fifths found once; its top ten account for roughly 6.4%. Sample: PBMCs or T cells enriched from blood (not recorded which). The receptors stem from a middle-aged woman who had recovered from COVID-19.

The chain uses TRBV5-8 and TRBJ2-5; 8 positions agree with TRBD1. Germline CDR1 reads SGHTS; CDR2 reads YDEGEE. J was trimmed by 1 base and V by 2 bases; bases with no gene match: 1. This CDR3 region has 14 residues. The CDR3 nucleotides read TGTGCCAGCAGCTTTGGGACAGGCCAAGAGACCCAGTACTTC. Its protein is CASSFGTGQETQYF.

This chain links TRBV27 with TRBJ2-5, with TRBD2 matching 10 bases. V shed 2 bases, J shed 4 bases, and the junction held 7 bases outside the gene matches. Germline CDR1 and CDR2: MNHEY and SMNVEV (reference sequence). The CDR3 loop spans 16 amino acids. CDR3 DNA: TGTGCCAGCAGTTTACGGTTAGCGGGGGGATCAGAGACCCAGTACTTC. This translates into CASSLRLAGGSETQYF.

The chain links TRBV5-1 to TRBJ2-1; D call uncertain. Per the germline V gene, CDR1 is SGHRS and CDR2 is YFSETQ. This CDR3 contains 12 residues. V was clipped by 2 bases and J by 7 bases, with 7 bases between them. CDR3 coding DNA: TGCGCCAGCAGCTTAAACGGGAATGAGCAGTTCTTC. Amino acids: CASSLNGNEQFF.

This clone was seen a single time. V gene TRBV7-9 combines with J gene TRBJ1-6; D perhaps matches TRBD1 (5 bases). The CDR3 loop spans 14 amino acids. CDR1 SEHNR and CDR2 FQNEAQ come from the germline V gene (reference sequence). Trimming stripped 5 bases from V and 2 bases from J, with 7 bases between. CDR3 sequence reads: CASSQQAYNSPLHF. CDR3 coding DNA: TGTGCCAGCAGCCAACAGGCCTATAATTCACCCCTCCACTTT.

The chain carries TRBV5-5 and TRBJ1-2, with TRBD1 matching over 10 bases. The germline CDR1 and CDR2 sequences are SGHKS and YYEKEE (reference sequence). J lost 4 bases, V lost 0 bases, and 12 bases had no gene match. The CDR3 extends over 18 amino acids. The CDR3 sequence is CASSLEMTGTGVLYGYTF. The CDR3 DNA sequence: TGTGCCAGCAGCTTGGAAATGACCGGGACAGGGGTCCTCTATGGCTACACCTTC. Combining the CDR3 with reference TRBV5-5 and TRBJ1-2 gives the whole variable domain DAGVTQSPTHLIKTRGQQVTLRCSPISGHKSVSWYQQVLGQGPQFIFQYYEKEERGRGNFPDRFSARQFPNYSSELNVNALLLGDSALYLCASSLEMTGTGVLYGYTFGSGTRLTVV.

The V gene is TRBV30, the J gene TRBJ1-1, with TRBD1 matching 8 bases. Germline values: CDR1 GTSNPN, CDR2 SVGIG (reference sequence). The V gene end was trimmed by 2 bases and the J gene end by 4 bases; junction bases not matched to a gene: 6. The length of the CDR3 is 14 residues. The CDR3 spells CAWSRRGLGTEAFF. CDR3 DNA sequence: TGTGCCTGGAGTCGCAGGGGGCTGGGCACTGAAGCTTTCTTT.

The chain recombines TRBV29-1 with TRBJ1-5; D is uncertain. This CDR3 comprises 13 residues. The germline V and J ends were trimmed by 4 bases and 3 bases, with 10 bases remaining between them. The V gene's germline CDR1 is SQVTM and CDR2 ANQGSEA. DNA of the CDR3: TGCAGCGTTGTAGACACCTACAATCAGCCCCAGCATTTT. Protein product: CSVVDTYNQPQHF.

V usage is TRBV27 and J usage is TRBJ2-7, with D tentatively TRBD2 (5 bases). The V end was cut by 3 bases, the J end by 0 bases, with 9 bases between. The CDR3 is 14 residues long. CDR1 MNHEY and CDR2 SMNVEV come from the germline V gene (reference sequence). CDR3 coding DNA: TGTGCCAGCAGTTTTGGGAGTCTCTCCTACGAGCAGTACTTC. Translating it yields CASSFGSLSYEQYF.